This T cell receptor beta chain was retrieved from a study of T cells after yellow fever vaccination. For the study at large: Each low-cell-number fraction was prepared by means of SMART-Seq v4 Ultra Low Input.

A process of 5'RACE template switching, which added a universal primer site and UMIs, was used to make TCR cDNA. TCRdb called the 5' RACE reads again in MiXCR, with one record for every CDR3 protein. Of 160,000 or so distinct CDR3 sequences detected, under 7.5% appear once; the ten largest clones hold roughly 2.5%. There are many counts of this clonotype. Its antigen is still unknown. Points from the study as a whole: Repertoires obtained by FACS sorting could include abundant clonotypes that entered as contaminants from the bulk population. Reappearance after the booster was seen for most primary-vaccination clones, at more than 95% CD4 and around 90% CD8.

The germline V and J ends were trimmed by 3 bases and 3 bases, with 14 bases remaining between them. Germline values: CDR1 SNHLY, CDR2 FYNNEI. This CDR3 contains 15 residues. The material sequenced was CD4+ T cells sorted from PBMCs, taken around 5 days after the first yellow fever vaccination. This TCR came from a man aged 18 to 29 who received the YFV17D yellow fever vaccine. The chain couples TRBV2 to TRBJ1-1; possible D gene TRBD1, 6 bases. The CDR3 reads CASSDVGGVDTEAFF. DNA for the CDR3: TGTGCCAGCAGTGATGTGGGGGGCGTGGACACTGAAGCTTTCTTT.